This T cell receptor beta chain was observed in a study of regulatory T cells in long-lasting Graves disease (dated by TCRdb to the early 2020s). For the study in its entirety: Newly diagnosed Graves' disease patients had taken antithyroid drugs for less than 3 months. Patients with persistent Graves' disease were compared with patients with newly diagnosed Graves' disease using TCR sequencing and RNA sequencing of peripheral blood. The study took place in China and was registered as a clinical trial. A total of roughly 35 samples underwent TCR sequencing: about 13 from persistent and about 20 from newly diagnosed Graves' disease patients. Broader findings and caveats from the paper: Sequencing and analysis were restricted to the TCR beta chain. As a limitation, the authors acknowledged that the small sample size may reduce accuracy. TRBV28, TRBJ1-2 and TRBJ2-5 were preferentially used in persistent disease, while TRBV20-1 and TRBJ2-1 were favored in newly diagnosed disease. Compared with newly diagnosed patients, patients with persistent Graves' disease had lower TCR Shannon entropy and fewer highly expanded clones, which suggests clonal expansion. Peripheral blood alone was examined, since thyroid tissue, which constituted the primary lesion, could not be accessed. Persistent patients shared more public clonotypes among themselves (fewer than 3,000) than newly diagnosed patients did (about 970).

Libraries were prepared through multiplex PCR. The sequencing machine was an Illumina HiSeq 4000. iRepertoire HTBI primers and Arm-PCR amplification of CDR3 regions were used to construct TCR beta libraries. PCR products were gel purified before sequencing. As for the authors' bioinformatics: Gene usage analysis of CDR3 amino acid clonotypes relied on the 55 to 80 TRBV and 13 to 15 TRBJ segments identified across samples. COPE and FqMerger were used to merge the filtered high-quality paired reads into contigs. BLAST was used to align contigs to IMGT TRBV, TRBD and TRBJ reference genes, with CDR3 defined following IMGT. Clonotypes above 0.1% frequency were classified as highly expanded clones. Shannon entropy was used to measure repertoire diversity, and the Gini coefficient was used to measure V-J evenness. A clonotype was considered public if more than one individual shared it. In-frame beta chains were kept once TCRdb had trimmed the public reads at Q25 with fastp and called clones with MiXCR. When rows share a CDR3 protein, they turn into one entry using the most common DNA and genes. For this entry, the V and J calls and clone size follow TCRdb and not the study's own pipeline. The sample has roughly 420,000 distinct CDR3 sequences on record, 14% of them singletons. In total, the top ten clones hold approximately 19% of the sample.

Reading the germline V gene gives CDR1 SNHLY and CDR2 FYNNEI. The CDR3, from cysteine to phenylalanine, totals 17 residues. Here the CDR3 DNA is all that survives: 51 bases in frame from base 1. In the case of this clonotype: No antigen is known for it. Germline is not matched at one junction end, which may reflect a read error.

The label giving this sample's time point can be read as: newly diagnosed GD, antithyroid drugs for less than 3 months. For both TCR sequencing and RNA sequencing, RNA was extracted from PBMCs using TRIzol. The diagnosis of Graves' disease was made according to American Thyroid Association guidelines. Patients were recruited from an endocrinology department in Xi'an, China. Each patient gave roughly 10 milliliters of peripheral blood, collected in an EDTA anticoagulant tube. PBMCs were isolated by Ficoll Paque Plus density gradient separation without further T cell sorting. RNA quality was checked with an Agilent 2100 Bioanalyzer and agarose gel, and concentration with a NanoDrop 2000. The sample was also linked to a second study, of T cells in Graves' hyperthyroidism and ophthalmopathy. The second study's paper adds: Stable Graves' hyperthyroidism was defined as no progression to ophthalmopathy during 18 months of follow-up. Hyperthyroidism patients were newly diagnosed, with disease duration under 2 months, and aged 18 to 65 years. Any patient with an uncontrolled infection, another autoimmune disease, pregnancy or lactation was excluded. Diagnoses were established on the basis of clinical symptoms, serum thyroxine and TRAb, thyroid ultrasound, and orbital computed tomography. A first-round RT-PCR of the TCR CDR3 used the HTBI primer set with the Qiagen OneStep RT-PCR kit. Most expanded thyroid clonotypes (frequency above 0.001) were also detected in blood, a finding suggesting that blood repertoires may reflect thyroid immune responses. Ophthalmopathy was separated from stable hyperthyroidism by a 13 V-J signature model, with over 85% sensitivity and roughly 84% specificity obtained in cross-validation and 80%/75% obtained in testing. In validation, the model predicted progression to ophthalmopathy with approximately 71% sensitivity and approximately 78% specificity, a median of roughly seven months before onset. TCR V-J signatures able to tell the groups apart were searched for in a discovery cohort of 95 or so patients, of whom 43 had Graves' ophthalmopathy and about 60 had stable Graves' hyperthyroidism. Prospective prediction of ophthalmopathy was tested in an independent validation cohort consisting of 18 to 20 hyperthyroidism patients and more than 15 patients who later progressed to ophthalmopathy. The roughly 100 discovery patients were divided at random into training and test sets in a 7:3 ratio. In roughly six Graves' hyperthyroidism patients, the study also compared T-cell repertoires from thyroid tissue with T-cell repertoires from blood. After blood sampling, hyperthyroidism patients were treated with methimazole at a starting dose of 30 mg daily, and ophthalmopathy patients were treated with high-dose intravenous methylprednisolone. The libraries were constructed in a second round of multiplex PCR and then size-selected and purified. Paired-end sequencing of the libraries was performed with 100 bp reads on an Illumina HiSeq2000. SOAPnuke was used to process the raw data, throwing out any read that contained adapters or uncalled bases, had a mean Phred below 15, or lacked an exact constant-primer or identifier match. COPE v1.2.5 was used to merge the high-quality paired reads, and each unique nucleotide sequence was defined as a clonotype. MiTCR v1.1 was used to align clonotypes to the IMGT TRBV, TRBD and TRBJ reference segments. Analysis was restricted to V-J combinations with a frequency above 0.0001, which covered about 99% of repertoires. A TCS score was defined as the ratio of F50 (clonal expansion) to E x V (chaos), with BLOSUM62-based TCRdist applied between CDR3 peptides within each V-J. Welch's t-statistics and random forest reduced roughly 530 V-J features to roughly 13, which were used in a naive Bayes classifier (R e1071). Sample size was not statistically predetermined, and blinding of investigators to group allocation was not performed. According to the paper, TCR Vbeta CDR3 sequencing was carried out on some 140 peripheral blood samples, which came from fewer than 50 ophthalmopathy, around 74 hyperthyroidism and roughly 17 progressor patients.

This sequence was found in a woman between 50 and 59 years old with Graves disease. Donor details come from another sample of the same person, matched by shared clones. This specimen consisted of peripheral blood mononuclear cells (PBMCs), obtained at new diagnosis, from a patient treated with antithyroid drugs. The chain links TRBV2 with TRBJ2-5; matching of 5 bases hints at TRBD1 as the D gene. CDR3 reads: CVSSDETATATQETQYF. The nucleotide sequence reads as follows: TGTGTCAGCAGTGACGAGACAGCGACAGCTACGCAAGAGACCCAGTACTTC. Beyond the CDR3, the reference TRBV2 and TRBJ2-5 genes provide the residues; the full variable domain reads: EPEVTQTPSHQVTQMGQEVILRCVPISNHLYFYWYRQILGQKVEFLVSFYNNEISEKSEIFDDQFSVERPDGSNFTLKIRSTKLEDSAMYFCVSSDETATATQETQYFGPGTRLLVL.